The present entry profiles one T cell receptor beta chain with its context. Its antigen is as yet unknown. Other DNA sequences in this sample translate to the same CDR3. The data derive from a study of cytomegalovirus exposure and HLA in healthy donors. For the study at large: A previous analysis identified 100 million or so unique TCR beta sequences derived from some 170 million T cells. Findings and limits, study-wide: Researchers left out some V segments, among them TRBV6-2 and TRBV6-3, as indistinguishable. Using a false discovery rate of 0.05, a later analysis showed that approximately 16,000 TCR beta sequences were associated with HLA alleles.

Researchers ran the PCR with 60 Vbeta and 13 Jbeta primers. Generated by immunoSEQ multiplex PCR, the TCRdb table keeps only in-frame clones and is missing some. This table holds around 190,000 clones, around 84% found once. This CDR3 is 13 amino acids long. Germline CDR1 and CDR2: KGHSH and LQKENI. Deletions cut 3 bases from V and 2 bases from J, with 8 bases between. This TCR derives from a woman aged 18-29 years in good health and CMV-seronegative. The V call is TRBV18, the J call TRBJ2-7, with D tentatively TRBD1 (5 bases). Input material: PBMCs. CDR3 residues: CASSPQGTYEQYF. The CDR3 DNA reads TGTGCCAGCTCACCCCAGGGAACCTACGAGCAGTACTTC.